These 32 T cell receptor beta chains share one sample of origin, sequenced in a study of blood T cells in healthy people across ages. It was with a sample-barcoded 5' primer and a J-beta primer mix that a second PCR of about 6 to 12 cycles was run. TCRdb processed the 5' RACE reads anew with MiXCR; each CDR3 protein has one entry. The repertoire holds 650,000 to 800,000 distinct CDR3 sequences, under 45% seen once, with about a fifth in the top ten. Sequenced sample: blood. The source is a man aged 55 to 70 in good health.

The chain uses TRBV7-9 and TRBJ1-2; possible D gene TRBD1, 5 bases. From germline, CDR1 is SEHNR and CDR2 FQNEAQ (reference sequence). V was clipped by 2 bases and J by 4 bases, with 11 bases between them. The CDR3 runs to 14 residues. The CDR3 nucleotides are TGTGCCAGCAGCTTATCAGGCAGGGCCTATGGCTACACCTTC. Translation gives CASSLSGRAYGYTF. Supplemented by reference TRBV7-9 and TRBJ1-2, the full variable domain reads DTGVSQNPRHKITKRGQNVTFRCDPISEHNRLYWYRQTLGQGPEFLTYFQNEAQLEKSRLLSDRFSAERPKGSFSTLEIQRTEQGDSAMYLCASSLSGRAYGYTFGSGTRLTVV.

In this sample, this clonotype is medium-sized. The J gene is TRBJ1-6, the V gene TRBV13; TRBD1 might be the D (6 bases). Germline lookup yields CDR1 PRHDT and CDR2 FYEKMQ (reference sequence). The CDR3 totals 16 residues. The germline V and J ends were trimmed by 4 bases and 0 bases, with 10 bases remaining between them. CDR3 coding DNA: TGTGCCAGCAGCTCACAGGGAAGCTCCTATAATTCACCCCTCCACTTT. It codes for CASSSQGSSYNSPLHF.

This clonotype was observed a few times. CDR3 in amino acids: CASRATGLSTDTQYF. The CDR3, as DNA: TGTGCCAGCAGAGCTACAGGGCTCAGCACAGATACGCAGTATTTT. The rearrangement uses TRBV2 and TRBJ2-3, with a weak D call TRBD1 (6 bases). This CDR3 is built from 15 residues. Germline V gene sequence: CDR1 SNHLY, CDR2 FYNNEI. With 6 bases removed from V and 0 bases from J, the gap between germline ends came to 13 bases.

CDR3 amino acids: CASGQGTQETQYF. Here the CDR3 DNA reads TGTGCCAGCGGGCAGGGGACGCAAGAGACCCAGTACTTC. The V and J genes are TRBV2 and TRBJ2-5, with D tentatively TRBD1 (6 bases). The CDR3 has 13 amino acids. Germline values: CDR1 SNHLY, CDR2 FYNNEI. Trimming left V 8 bases short and J 2 bases short, with 12 bases between.

This chain links TRBV20-1 with TRBJ2-2, with TRBD2 identical over 12 bases. Unmatched junction bases numbered 18, after V lost 4 bases and J lost 6 bases. Germline values: CDR1 DFQATT, CDR2 SNEGSKA (reference sequence). The CDR3 runs to 19 residues. This CDR3 is CSATSLISSGGALAGELFF. In DNA form, the CDR3 reads TGCAGTGCTACCTCTCTTATATCTAGCGGGGGGGCCTTGGCCGGGGAGCTGTTTTTT.

The rearrangement joins TRBV2 to TRBJ2-1, with D uncertain. CDR3 length: 14 amino acids. Germline V gives CDR1 SNHLY, CDR2 FYNNEI. V was shortened by 1 base and J by 7 bases, with 11 bases between the two germline ends. The CDR3 loop is CASSEGLGWNEQFF. In DNA form, the CDR3 reads TGTGCCAGCAGTGAAGGTCTAGGTTGGAATGAGCAGTTCTTC.

Only one count was recorded for this clonotype. V usage is TRBV12-3 or TRBV12-4 and J usage is TRBJ2-3, with a weak D call TRBD2 (5 bases). V was trimmed by 3 bases and J by 2 bases, leaving 15 bases between them. This CDR3 has 16 amino acids. The CDR3 reads CASSLSSGGITDTQYF. For the CDR3, the DNA is TGTGCCAGCAGTTTGTCCAGCGGTGGGATCACAGATACGCAGTATTTT.

The chain joins TRBV20-1 to TRBJ2-5, with 9 bases that match TRBD2. The end of the DNA aligns better with TRBJ2-7, so the J call may be wrong. The germline gives CDR1 DFQATT, CDR2 SNEGSKA (reference sequence). The CDR3 runs 15 residues. CDR3 nucleotide sequence: TGCAGTGCTAGAGATCGTCGAGCGGGGGGTTACGAGCAGTACTTC. Protein product: CSARDRRAGGYEQYF.

The J gene is TRBJ2-3, the V gene TRBV28; D ambiguous. CDR1 MDHEN and CDR2 SYDVKM come from the germline V gene. CDR3 length: 14 amino acids. V was trimmed by 3 bases and J by 2 bases, leaving 9 bases between them. The DNA for the CDR3 is TGTGCCAGCAGTTTCTCCAGTACCACAGATACGCAGTATTTT. It specifies CASSFSSTTDTQYF.

This clonotype was seen more than once but under ten times. The V gene is TRBV4-2, the J gene TRBJ2-5, with 8 nucleotides matching TRBD1. V shed 0 bases and J 5 bases; nucleotides not matched to a gene: 5. The CDR3 is made up of 15 amino acids. Germline assignment: CDR1 LGHNA and CDR2 YNFKEQ. This CDR3 is CASSQDITGGETQYF. CDR3 DNA: TGTGCCAGCAGCCAAGATATCACAGGGGGGGAGACCCAGTACTTC.

This clonotype was seen a handful of times. The chain links TRBV7-9 to TRBJ2-5; a weak D match, TRBD2 (6 bases). The CDR3 is made up of 14 amino acids. Per germline, CDR1 SEHNR and CDR2 FQNEAQ (reference sequence). V gave up 1 base and J gave up 5 bases, with 11 bases separating them. DNA for the CDR3: TGTGCCAGCAGCTTAGTGACGGCGGGGGAGACCCAGTACTTC. As protein: CASSLVTAGETQYF.

The chain employs TRBV5-6 and TRBJ2-5, with D possibly TRBD1 on 6 matching bases. V lost 10 bases to trimming and J lost 5 bases, with 15 bases between them. The CDR3 is 12 amino acids. CDR1 and CDR2 (germline): SGHDT, YYEEEE. CDR3 amino acids: CAGGRDMETQYF. The DNA for the CDR3 is TGTGCCGGCGGCCGGGACATGGAGACCCAGTACTTC.

The genes are TRBV4-3 and TRBJ2-7; 9 bases are shared with TRBD1. V gave up 5 bases and J gave up 3 bases; unmatched junction bases: 5. CDR3 length equals 14 residues. Germline V CDR1 and CDR2: LGHNA, YSLEER. The CDR3 nucleotides read TGCGCCAGCAGCAAGGGACAGGGAGACTACGAGCAGTACTTC. Protein: CASSKGQGDYEQYF.

The chain couples TRBV20-1 to TRBJ2-7; a possible D gene is TRBD1 (7 bases). Germline CDR1 and CDR2: DFQATT and SNEGSKA (reference sequence). Trimming removed 2 bases at V and 1 base at J, with 12 bases between. CDR3 length equals 14 residues. For the CDR3, the DNA is TGCAGTGCTAGAATGACAGGGAGGTCCTACGAGCAGTACTTC. Its protein is CSARMTGRSYEQYF.

This clonotype was seen ten or more times. The chain uses TRBV7-9 and TRBJ2-6; D not certain. Trimming removed 5 bases from V and 0 bases from J, with 2 bases in between. Germline CDR1 is SEHNR and CDR2 is FQNEAQ (reference sequence). The CDR3 sequence is 13 residues long. CDR3 bases: TGTGCCAGCAGCACCTCTGGGGCCAACGTCCTGACTTTC. Translated: CASSTSGANVLTF. Using reference TRBV7-9 and TRBJ2-6 for the parts outside the CDR3, the full variable domain is DTGVSQNPRHKITKRGQNVTFRCDPISEHNRLYWYRQTLGQGPEFLTYFQNEAQLEKSRLLSDRFSAERPKGSFSTLEIQRTEQGDSAMYLCASSTSGANVLTFGAGSRLTVL.

The chain links TRBV7-9 to TRBJ2-7; TRBD1 is a possible D gene (6 bases). V gave up 3 bases and J gave up 3 bases, with 15 bases separating them. From germline, CDR1 is SEHNR and CDR2 FQNEAQ (reference sequence). The CDR3 is made up of 15 amino acids. CDR3 in amino acids: CASSFPGHEYYEQYF. The CDR3 nucleotides are TGTGCCAGCAGCTTTCCGGGACACGAATACTACGAGCAGTACTTC.

This chain connects TRBV11-3 to TRBJ1-2; weak D call: TRBD1 (5 bases). Germline V gives CDR1 SGHNT, CDR2 YENEEA. V lost 5 bases to trimming and J lost 4 bases, with 17 bases between them. This CDR3 is built from 15 residues. In nucleotides, the CDR3 is TGTGCCAGCAGCCGTGACGGGGGTATGGGCTATGGCTACACCTTC. Its translation is CASSRDGGMGYGYTF.

V gene TRBV7-2 combines with J gene TRBJ2-3, with D perhaps matching TRBD1 or TRBD2 (5 bases each). The CDR3 is 16 residues long. V was clipped by 0 bases and J by 0 bases, with 10 bases between them. In germline, CDR1 is SGHTA, CDR2 FQGNSA. In nucleotides, the CDR3 is TGTGCCAGCAGCTTAGCGAATTGGGGGAGCACAGATACGCAGTATTTT. Translation: CASSLANWGSTDTQYF.

The chain couples TRBV7-2 to TRBJ2-4, with D perhaps assigned TRBD1 or TRBD2 (6 bases each). Trimming stripped 5 bases from V and 13 bases from J, with 18 bases between. The CDR3 extends over 13 amino acids. Germline CDR1 reads SGHTA; CDR2 reads FQGNSA. The CDR3: CASSQGRAREQYF. In DNA, the CDR3 is TGTGCCAGCAGCCAGGGGCGGGCACGGGAGCAGTACTTC.

The V and J genes are TRBV28 and TRBJ2-7; D ambiguous. Germline CDR1 and CDR2: MDHEN and SYDVKM. The CDR3 runs 13 residues. V was cut by 8 bases and J by 1 base, with 12 bases left in between. CDR3 DNA: TGTGCCAGCTCCTCCGCCCAGTCCTACGAGCAGTACTTC. Its protein product is CASSSAQSYEQYF.

The genes are TRBV5-1 and TRBJ2-7, with D perhaps TRBD1 or TRBD2 (6 bases each). This CDR3 spans 13 amino acids. V dropped 6 bases and J dropped 5 bases, with 15 bases sitting between them. Per the germline V gene, CDR1 is SGHRS and CDR2 is YFSETQ. CDR3 sequence: CASNRPGAHEQYF. The CDR3, as DNA: TGCGCCAGCAATAGACCGGGGGCCCACGAGCAGTACTTC.

The chain couples TRBV28 to TRBJ2-1; 8 positions agree with TRBD2. V trimming: 5 bases; J trimming: 0 bases; junction bases outside the gene matches: 3. The CDR3 contains 15 residues. Germline V gives CDR1 MDHEN, CDR2 SYDVKM. CDR3 nucleotide sequence: TGTGCCAGCAGTGACCGGGGGGGCTCCTACAATGAGCAGTTCTTC. Amino acid sequence: CASSDRGGSYNEQFF.

This chain links TRBV28 with TRBJ2-5, with TRBD1 matching over 8 bases. V shed 6 bases and J 2 bases; nucleotides not matched to a gene: 5. CDR1 is MDHEN, CDR2 SYDVKM, per germline. This CDR3 is 14 amino acids long. CDR3 region: CASRKQGVQETQYF. The CDR3, as DNA: TGTGCCAGCAGGAAACAGGGGGTTCAAGAGACCCAGTACTTC.

The CDR3: CASSLGQAFNSPLHF. CDR3 DNA sequence: TGTGCCAGCAGTCTGGGACAGGCGTTTAATTCACCCCTCCACTTT. This sequence joins TRBV12-3 or TRBV12-4 and TRBJ1-6, with TRBD1 identical over 8 bases. This CDR3 is 15 amino acids long. J was trimmed by 6 bases and V by 5 bases; bases with no gene match: 6.

V usage is TRBV20-1 and J usage is TRBJ2-7; 8 positions agree with TRBD2. Germline V gives CDR1 DFQATT, CDR2 SNEGSKA (reference sequence). J was trimmed by 2 bases and V by 0 bases; bases with no gene match: 6. The CDR3 has 15 amino acids. CDR3 DNA sequence: TGCAGTGCTAGAGATGGAGCGGGGGCCACCTACGAGCAGTACTTC. Amino acids: CSARDGAGATYEQYF.

Here the CDR3 DNA reads TGTGCCAGCAGCCATAGAGTGGCAGATACGCAGTATTTT. Protein product: CASSHRVADTQYF. J is TRBJ2-3 and V is TRBV3-1; D is uncertain. With 3 bases removed from V and 4 bases from J, the gap between germline ends came to 8 bases. The germline V gene encodes CDR1 LGHDT and CDR2 YNNKEL (reference sequence). This CDR3 is built from 13 residues.

The J gene is TRBJ2-5, the V gene TRBV28; D remains ambiguous. Germline V CDR1 and CDR2: MDHEN, SYDVKM. The CDR3 loop spans 12 amino acids. Between the trimmed V and J ends, which lost 3 bases and 5 bases, there was a span of 7 bases. The DNA for the CDR3 is TGTGCCAGCAGTTTTTCGGCGGAGACCCAGTACTTC. Translating it yields CASSFSAETQYF.

This chain links TRBV4-3 with TRBJ2-5; TRBD2 matches at 9 bases. The CDR3 runs to 15 residues. The germline gives CDR1 LGHNA, CDR2 YSLEER. V shed 1 base and J 5 bases; nucleotides not matched to a gene: 5. The CDR3 is CASSQVLGLAETQYF. For the CDR3, the DNA is TGCGCCAGCAGCCAAGTTCTGGGACTAGCCGAGACCCAGTACTTC.

This clonotype appeared a few times. J is TRBJ1-2 and V is TRBV29-1; 7 positions agree with TRBD1. Germline V gene lookup returns CDR1 SQVTM and CDR2 ANQGSEA. The CDR3 length is 15 residues. With 0 bases clipped from V and 7 bases from J, the junction kept 11 bases outside the gene matches. The CDR3 sequence is CSVEDARGQRSGYTF. The CDR3 DNA is TGCAGCGTTGAAGATGCGAGGGGACAGCGTTCTGGCTACACCTTC.

This clonotype has just a few counts. The genes are TRBV20-1 and TRBJ2-5; D unclear. The DNA end lines up better with TRBJ2-7; the J call may be wrong. This CDR3 region has 12 residues. Germline CDR1 reads DFQATT; CDR2 reads SNEGSKA (reference sequence). This CDR3 is CSARDKGFEQYF. CDR3 in DNA: TGCAGTGCTAGAGATAAAGGGTTCGAGCAGTACTTC.

This clonotype showed up just a few times. This sequence joins TRBV20-1 and TRBJ2-1; no definite D call. Germline loops: CDR1 DFQATT, CDR2 SNEGSKA (reference sequence). V was clipped by 5 bases and J by 7 bases, with 9 bases between them. CDR3 length: 11 amino acids. As DNA, the CDR3 is TGCAGTGCTTCCCGGTGGAATGAGCAGTTCTTC. Encoded protein: CSASRWNEQFF.

This sequence joins TRBV12-3 or TRBV12-4 and TRBJ2-2; D may be TRBD2 (5 bases). The CDR3 has 14 amino acids. Trimming shortened V by 3 bases and J by 4 bases, and 9 bases separated the two germline ends. The DNA of the CDR3 is TGTGCCAGCAGTTTCGGGCTAGCCACCGGGGAGCTGTTTTTT. It codes for CASSFGLATGELFF.